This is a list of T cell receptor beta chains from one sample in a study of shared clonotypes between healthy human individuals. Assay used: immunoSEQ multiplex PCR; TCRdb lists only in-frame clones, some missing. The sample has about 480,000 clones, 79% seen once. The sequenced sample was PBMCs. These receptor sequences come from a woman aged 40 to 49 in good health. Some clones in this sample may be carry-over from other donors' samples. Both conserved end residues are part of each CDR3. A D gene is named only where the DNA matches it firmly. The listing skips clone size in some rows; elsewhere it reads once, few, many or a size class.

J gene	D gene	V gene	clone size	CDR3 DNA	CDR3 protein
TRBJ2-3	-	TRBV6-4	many	TGTGCCAGCAGTCCCGGGGATAGTGATACGCAGTATTTT	CASSPGDSDTQYF
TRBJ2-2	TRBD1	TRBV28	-	TGTGCCAGCAGAACACAGGGGGCTAAGACCGGGGAGCTGTTTTTT	CASRTQGAKTGELFF
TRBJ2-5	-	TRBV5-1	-	TGCGCCAGCAGCTTGGGCGGGGCTAGCCAAGAGACCCAGTACTTC	CASSLGGASQETQYF
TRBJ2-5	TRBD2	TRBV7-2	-	TGTGCCAGCAGCTTACGTAGCGGGAGGGGCTCCCAAGAGACCCAGTACTTC	CASSLRSGRGSQETQYF
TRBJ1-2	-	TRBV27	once	TGTGCCAGCAGTTTATCGGGGGGTTCGGGGTATGGCTACACCTTC	CASSLSGGSGYGYTF
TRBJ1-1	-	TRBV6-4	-	TGTGCCAGCAGTGAGGTTATGAACACTGAAGCTTTCTTT	CASSEVMNTEAFF
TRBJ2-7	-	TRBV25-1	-	TGTGCCAGCAGTGTGATCTACGAGCAGTACTTC	CASSVIYEQYF
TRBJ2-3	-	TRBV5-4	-	TGTGCCAGCAGCTTGGGGAGTACTTCGGATACGCAGTATTTT	CASSLGSTSDTQYF
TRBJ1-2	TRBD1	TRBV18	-	TGTGCCAGCTCACAGAGACAGGGATTTATTGGCTACACCTTC	CASSQRQGFIGYTF
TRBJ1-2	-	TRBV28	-	TGTGCCAGCATCCCGGCCACGGTCGCCCTCCGGAGCTATGGCTACACCTTC	CASIPATVALRSYGYTF
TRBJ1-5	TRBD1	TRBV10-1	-	TGCGCCAGCCCTCCGAGGGGGCGACGAGATCAGCCCCAGCATTTT	CASPPRGRRDQPQHF
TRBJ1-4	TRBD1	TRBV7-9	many	TGTGCCAGCAGCCCGTCGTTTACAGGGGATCCAACTAATGAAAAACTGTTTTTT	CASSPSFTGDPTNEKLFF
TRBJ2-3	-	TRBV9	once	TGTGCCAGCAGCGTAGCAGGCAGACCCACAGATACGCAGTATTTT	CASSVAGRPTDTQYF
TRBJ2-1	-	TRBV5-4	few	TGTGCCAGCAGCTTAGACAGGACGGCTTTAGGAAATGAGCAGTTCTTC	CASSLDRTALGNEQFF
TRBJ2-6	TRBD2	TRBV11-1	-	TGTGCCAGCAGCAGCGGACTAGACGGTGGGGCCAACGTCCTGACTTTC	CASSSGLDGGANVLTF
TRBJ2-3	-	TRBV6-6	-	TGTGCCAGCAGGTCTGCCGGGACGCATACGCAGTATTTT	CASRSAGTHTQYF
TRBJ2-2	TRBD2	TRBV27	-	TGTGCCAGCAGCCGGGGACTAGCGGGAGGGCCTGTCGGGGAGCTGTTTTTT	CASSRGLAGGPVGELFF